This T cell receptor beta chain was identified in a study of lymphopenia after photon versus proton radiotherapy. General study results and limits: After lymphocyte nadir, photon-treated repertoires showed oligoclonal expansion, especially CD8+ Temra.

This CDR3 comprises 15 residues. V lost 6 bases, J lost 3 bases, and 7 bases stayed unmatched. Per the germline V gene, CDR1 is PRHDT and CDR2 is FYEKMQ (reference sequence). Some clones are missing from TCRdb's copy, which holds only in-frame ones; the method was immunoSEQ multiplex PCR. The data show 65,000 to 75,000 clones, around 87% seen once. The count of this clone is one. The antigen is undetermined. This clonotype was obtained from a man aged 80 or over with esophageal cancer. The source was peripheral blood, collected from a patient treated with proton-based radiotherapy. This rearrangement joins TRBV13 to TRBJ2-2, with 7 bases lining up with TRBD1. The chain's CDR3 is CASRKTGVDTGELFF. CDR3 DNA sequence: TGTGCCAGCAGGAAAACAGGGGTGGACACCGGGGAGCTGTTTTTT. Complete variable domain (other parts from reference TRBV13 and TRBJ2-2): AAGVIQSPRHLIKEKRETATLKCYPIPRHDTVYWYQQGPGQDPQFLISFYEKMQSDKGSIPDRFSAQQFSDYHSELNMSSLELGDSALYFCASRKTGVDTGELFFGEGSRLTVL.